One sample yielded the 12 T cell receptor beta chains listed below, sequenced in a study of T cell responses to AZD1222 COVID-19 vaccine. TCRdb's table, derived via immunoSEQ multiplex PCR, lists solely in-frame clones and lacks some. This table has roughly 260,000 clones, 80% to 95% appearing once. The sample consisted of peripheral blood, taken on day 0 of AZD1222 vaccination. Receptor source: an adult in good health.

V is TRBV28 and J is TRBJ1-2; D is uncertain. The CDR3 is 13 residues long. Trimming shortened V by 8 bases and J by 4 bases, and 14 bases separated the two germline ends. CDR1 MDHEN and CDR2 SYDVKM come from the germline V gene. CDR3 loop: CASELSPSYGYTF. CDR3 DNA sequence: TGTGCCAGCGAACTCTCCCCAAGCTATGGCTACACCTTC.

The rearrangement uses TRBV6-6 and TRBJ1-1; 8 nucleotides match TRBD1. Germline CDR1 reads MNHNY; CDR2 reads SVGAGI (reference sequence). This CDR3 is built from 13 residues. The V segment lost 8 bases and the J segment 6 bases; nucleotides outside the gene matches: 8. The CDR3 DNA follows: TGTGCCAGCTTACAGGGGGTGGTCGCTGAAGCTTTCTTT. Encoded protein: CASLQGVVAEAFF.

This sequence joins TRBV11-2 and TRBJ2-5; D is unresolved. The CDR3 totals 13 residues. V was pared by 0 bases and J by 5 bases, with 7 bases between. In germline, CDR1 is SGHAT, CDR2 FQNNGV. The CDR3 coding sequence is TGTGCCAGCAGCTTAGACGGCAGGGAGACCCAGTACTTC. Translating gives CASSLDGRETQYF. Full variable domain (rest looked up from reference TRBV11-2 and TRBJ2-5): EAGVAQSPRYKIIEKRQSVAFWCNPISGHATLYWYQQILGQGPKLLIQFQNNGVVDDSQLPKDRFSAERLKGVDSTLKIQPAKLEDSAVYLCASSLDGRETQYFGPGTRLLVL.

The V call is TRBV28, the J call TRBJ1-3; TRBD1 matches at 7 bases. The CDR3 runs to 15 residues. V dropped 2 bases and J dropped 4; count of bases not matched to a gene: 5. Germline-derived CDR1 and CDR2 are MDHEN and SYDVKM. This CDR3 is CASSLPTGTGNTIYF. CDR3 in DNA: TGTGCCAGCAGTTTACCGACAGGGACGGGAAACACCATATATTTT.

This chain joins TRBV24-1 and TRBJ2-5; D unresolved. The ends were cut back, 7 bases at V and 3 bases at J, with 14 bases in the middle. This CDR3 has 14 residues. Germline V gives CDR1 KGHDR, CDR2 SFDVKD. The CDR3 loop reads CATSHGGGEETQYF. The CDR3 DNA reads TGTGCCACCAGCCACGGCGGCGGCGAAGAGACCCAGTACTTC.

The genes are TRBV7-3 and TRBJ1-5; 7 bases fit TRBD1. From germline, CDR1 is SGHTA and CDR2 FQGTGA. The J segment lost 8 bases and the V segment lost 3 bases, leaving 7 bases of the junction unmatched. There are 14 residues in the CDR3. This CDR3 reads CASSFDREVEPQHF. In nucleotides, the CDR3 is TGTGCCAGCAGCTTTGACAGGGAGGTTGAGCCCCAGCATTTT.

The gene calls are TRBV5-1 and TRBJ2-3; D is possibly TRBD1 (6 bases). The CDR3 has 17 residues. Trimming cost V 4 bases and J 0 bases, with 18 bases left between them. The germline V gene has CDR1 SGHRS and CDR2 YFSETQ. The chain's CDR3 is CASSPTGRLTSTDTQYF. In DNA form, the CDR3 reads TGCGCCAGCAGCCCGACAGGACGCCTAACTAGCACAGATACGCAGTATTTT.

The chain employs TRBV7-2 and TRBJ2-1; 12 nucleotides match TRBD2. The CDR3 spans 18 residues. Germline CDR1 reads SGHTA; CDR2 reads FQGNSA. Germline trimming cut 1 base from V and 0 bases from J; bases unmatched to any gene: 4. The CDR3 bases are TGTGCCAGCAGCTTAGGGACTAGCGGGATTAGCTCCTACAATGAGCAGTTCTTC. Its translation: CASSLGTSGISSYNEQFF.

The rearrangement links TRBV27 to TRBJ2-1; D unclear. CDR1 is MNHEY, CDR2 SMNVEV, per germline (reference sequence). Trimming removed 5 bases at V and 5 bases at J, with 10 bases between. This CDR3 is 13 amino acids long. Here the CDR3 DNA reads TGTGCCAGCAGTCTTCGATGGGACAATGAGCAGTTCTTC. It encodes CASSLRWDNEQFF.

The gene calls are TRBV6-1 and TRBJ2-7, with D possibly being TRBD1 (5 bases). CDR1 and CDR2 (germline): MNHNS, SASEGT. The V gene lost 2 bases and the J gene lost 2 bases, with 10 bases spanning the gap. The CDR3 covers 14 residues. This CDR3 is CASSERGSAYEQYF. The CDR3, as DNA: TGTGCCAGCAGTGAAAGGGGCAGCGCCTACGAGCAGTACTTC.

This sequence joins TRBV5-4 and TRBJ2-7; TRBD2 matches 13 bases. Germline CDR1 reads SGHNT; CDR2 reads YYREEE (reference sequence). V trimming: 4 bases; J trimming: 4 bases; junction bases outside the gene matches: 5. This CDR3 is built from 15 residues. In DNA form, the CDR3 reads TGTGCCAGCAGCGTGGGACTAGCGGGGATGTACGAGCAGTACTTC. Translating it yields CASSVGLAGMYEQYF.

The chain couples TRBV5-4 to TRBJ1-2; 10 bases map to TRBD1. From germline, CDR1 is SGHNT and CDR2 YYREEE (reference sequence). Trimming removed 4 bases from V and 0 bases from J; junction bases left unmatched: 9. The CDR3 sequence is 17 residues long. CDR3 sequence reads: CASSRSGQGLANYGYTF. The CDR3 coding sequence is TGTGCCAGCAGCCGCTCGGGACAGGGGTTAGCTAACTATGGCTACACCTTC.